The rows below give T cell receptor beta chains drawn from one sample of a study of shared clonotypes between healthy human individuals. The table came from immunoSEQ multiplex PCR; TCRdb's copy has only in-frame clones and leaves some out. This repertoire shows approximately 2.5 million clones, 93% found once; its top ten account for 0.36%. The sample comprised naive CD4+ T cells from PBMCs. The receptor source for this set is a man aged 18-30 years in good health. Some clones in this sample may be carry-over from other donors' samples. The CDR3 runs from the conserved cysteine through the conserved F or W. The D gene is left open where the match is weak. Size is stated for part of the rows, as once, few or many counts, or as a class when the clone is expanded.

13	TRBV18	-	TRBJ1-1	-	CASSQGGETEAFF	TGTGCCAGCTCCCAGGGTGGAGAGACTGAAGCTTTCTTT
16	TRBV7-9	-	TRBJ2-2	-	CASSVLTGGSGGELFF	TGTGCCAGCAGCGTCTTGACAGGTGGTTCAGGCGGGGAGCTGTTTTTT
15	TRBV18	TRBD1	TRBJ1-1	-	CASSSGTGTATEAFF	TGTGCCAGCTCATCGGGTACCGGGACAGCGACTGAAGCTTTCTTT
13	TRBV27	-	TRBJ2-7	-	CASIGSDSYEQYF	TGTGCCAGCATCGGGAGCGATTCCTACGAGCAGTACTTC
14	TRBV10-2	-	TRBJ2-5	-	CASSVAGTEETQYF	TGCGCCAGCAGTGTGGCAGGTACCGAAGAGACCCAGTACTTC
14	TRBV18	-	TRBJ2-7	-	CASSPDTGTYEQYF	TGTGCCAGCTCACCAGATACAGGTACCTACGAGCAGTACTTC
16	TRBV5-1	-	TRBJ1-4	-	CASSLNRIATNEKLFF	TGCGCCAGCAGCCTGAACAGGATAGCAACTAATGAAAAACTGTTTTTT
15	TRBV2	-	TRBJ2-7	-	CASSDRQVGVNEQYF	TGTGCCAGCAGCGATCGACAGGTCGGTGTTAACGAGCAGTACTTC
11	TRBV2	-	TRBJ2-5	-	CASSEAGLRNF	TGTGCCAGCAGTGAAGCGGGTCTTAGGAACTTC
16	TRBV5-1	-	TRBJ2-2	-	CASSSGGQVVTGELFF	TGCGCCAGCAGCTCCGGTGGACAAGTAGTTACCGGGGAGCTGTTTTTT
14	TRBV30	-	TRBJ2-1	once	CAWSVLSSYNEQFF	TGTGCCTGGAGTGTACTGAGCTCGTACAATGAGCAGTTCTTC
21	TRBV5-3	TRBD2	TRBJ2-1	-	CARSPDGGGGGLAASYNEQFF	TGTGCCAGAAGCCCCGATGGAGGGGGGGGCGGACTAGCGGCCTCCTACAATGAGCAGTTCTTC
12	TRBV28	-	TRBJ1-4	-	CASSFLREKLFF	TGTGCCAGCAGTTTCCTCCGGGAAAAACTGTTTTTT
12	TRBV30	TRBD1	TRBJ2-7	once	CAWEDRGYEQYF	TGTGCCTGGGAAGACAGGGGGTACGAGCAGTACTTC
18	TRBV10-1	TRBD2	TRBJ2-5	-	CARPIAGGPSSPAWTQYF	TGCGCCAGGCCCATAGCGGGAGGGCCGTCGTCACCCGCCTGGACCCAGTACTTC
14	TRBV5-1	TRBD1	TRBJ1-4	-	CASRGQGSNEKLFF	TGCGCCAGCAGGGGACAGGGGTCTAATGAAAAACTGTTTTTT
13	TRBV28	TRBD1	TRBJ2-7	-	CASSPGQGYEQYF	TGTGCCAGCAGTCCAGGACAGGGATACGAGCAGTACTTC
14	TRBV18	-	TRBJ2-5	once	CASSPRAGEETQYF	TGTGCCAGCTCACCACGGGCAGGGGAAGAGACCCAGTACTTC
12	TRBV10-1	TRBD1	TRBJ2-2	-	CARRQGAGELFF	TGCGCCAGGCGTCAGGGGGCTGGGGAGCTGTTTTTT
16	TRBV6-6	-	TRBJ1-3	-	CASSYSLQGSGNTIYF	TGTGCCAGCAGTTACTCGTTACAGGGAAGTGGAAACACCATATATTTT
13	TRBV19	-	TRBJ1-5	-	CASRKYSNQPQHF	TGTGCCAGTAGAAAATATAGCAATCAGCCCCAGCATTTT
15	TRBV7-9	TRBD1	TRBJ1-1	-	CASSSTRQGNTEAFF	TGTGCCAGCAGCTCAACCAGACAGGGGAACACTGAAGCTTTCTTT
17	TRBV4-2	TRBD1	TRBJ2-1	few	CASSQRGQGMFYNEQFF	TGTGCCAGCAGCCAGCGGGGACAGGGGATGTTCTACAATGAGCAGTTCTTC
13	TRBV6-1	-	TRBJ1-5	few	CASSSRAFQPQHF	TGTGCCAGCAGTAGCAGAGCCTTTCAGCCCCAGCATTTT
15	TRBV28	-	TRBJ1-1	-	CASSPPRALNTEAFF	TGTGCCAGCAGTCCCCCACGAGCTTTGAACACTGAAGCTTTCTTT
17	TRBV4-1	TRBD2	TRBJ2-7	-	CASSPHGTSGLNYEQYF	TGCGCCAGCAGCCCCCACGGGACTAGCGGCTTAAACTACGAGCAGTACTTC
12	TRBV28	-	TRBJ2-7	-	CASKMGAREQYF	TGTGCCAGCAAGATGGGGGCGCGTGAGCAGTACTTC
15	TRBV2	-	TRBJ2-2	-	CASSEVDNRAGELFF	TGTGCCAGCAGTGAAGTGGATAATAGGGCCGGGGAGCTGTTTTTT
15	TRBV11-3	-	TRBJ2-2	-	CASSHMGVTAGELFF	TGTGCCAGCAGCCACATGGGGGTTACGGCCGGGGAGCTGTTTTTT
15	TRBV11-3	-	TRBJ2-3	once	CASSLGTPSTDTQYF	TGTGCCAGCAGCTTAGGGACCCCAAGCACAGATACGCAGTATTTT
12	TRBV7-9	-	TRBJ2-7	-	CASARGNDEQYF	TGTGCCAGCGCGAGGGGGAACGACGAGCAGTACTTC
19	TRBV15	TRBD2	TRBJ2-2	-	CATSRDRPSGRTDTGELFF	TGTGCCACCAGCAGAGATCGTCCTAGCGGGAGGACGGACACCGGGGAGCTGTTTTTT
16	TRBV27	TRBD2	TRBJ2-7	-	CASSLKEPNGRLGGDF	TGTGCCAGCAGTTTAAAGGAACCCAATGGTCGTTTGGGGGGGGACTTC
16	TRBV7-6	-	TRBJ1-3	once	CASKRGSGLSGNTIYF	TGTGCCAGCAAGCGTGGCAGTGGGCTCTCTGGAAACACCATATATTTT
14	TRBV5-1	-	TRBJ1-2	-	CASSPLLTPTGYTF	TGCGCCAGCAGCCCCCTCTTGACTCCAACGGGCTACACCTTC
13	TRBV30	-	TRBJ2-7	-	CAWSRVGPYEQYF	TGTGCCTGGAGCCGAGTCGGCCCGTACGAGCAGTACTTC
12	TRBV5-4	-	TRBJ2-2	-	CASSPRAGELFF	TGTGCCAGCAGCCCTCGAGCCGGGGAGCTGTTTTTT
14	TRBV30	-	TRBJ1-3	-	CAWKLWGSGNTIYF	TGTGCCTGGAAGTTGTGGGGGTCTGGAAACACCATATATTTT
14	TRBV7-7	-	TRBJ1-4	-	CASSSWEGDEKLFF	TGTGCCAGCAGCTCATGGGAGGGCGATGAAAAACTGTTTTTT
18	TRBV4-3	TRBD1	TRBJ1-4	-	CASSQQRTGRGRNEKLFF	TGCGCCAGCAGCCAACAACGGACAGGGAGAGGGAGAAATGAAAAACTGTTTTTT
15	TRBV7-2	-	TRBJ2-3	-	CASSLDPPGADTQYF	TGTGCCAGCAGCTTAGATCCCCCAGGGGCCGATACGCAGTATTTT
14	TRBV18	-	TRBJ1-1	-	CASSPTRGDTEAFF	TGTGCCAGCTCACCCACTAGGGGGGACACTGAAGCTTTCTTT
13	TRBV27	-	TRBJ1-1	-	CASSNRGNTEAFF	TGTGCCAGCAGTAACCGGGGGAACACTGAAGCTTTCTTT
15	TRBV14	TRBD2	TRBJ2-1	-	CASSQRTSSYNEQFF	TGTGCCAGCAGCCAGAGGACTAGCTCCTACAATGAGCAGTTCTTC
15	TRBV5-1	TRBD1	TRBJ1-1	few	CASSIEGQGLTEAFF	TGCGCCAGCAGCATAGAGGGACAGGGCCTCACTGAAGCTTTCTTT
13	TRBV29-1	TRBD1	TRBJ2-7	-	CSAQGQTSYEQYF	TGCAGCGCTCAGGGACAGACCTCCTACGAGCAGTACTTC
14	TRBV7-9	TRBD1	TRBJ1-1	once	CASSTGQGNTEAFF	TGTGCCAGCAGCACAGGACAGGGGAACACTGAAGCTTTCTTT
17	TRBV18	-	TRBJ2-1	-	CASSPPLGIGGYNEQFF	TGTGCCAGCTCACCACCCTTAGGAATCGGGGGATACAATGAGCAGTTCTTC
16	TRBV7-2	-	TRBJ2-4	-	CASSLEGILAKNIQYF	TGTGCCAGCAGCTTAGAGGGGATTTTAGCCAAAAACATTCAGTACTTC
14	TRBV6-1	-	TRBJ1-2	-	CASRLDPLGVGYTF	TGTGCCAGCAGACTGGACCCCTTAGGGGTTGGCTACACCTTC
16	TRBV5-5	TRBD2	TRBJ2-2	-	CASTLAGGGKAGELFF	TGTGCCAGCACCCTAGCGGGAGGGGGGAAGGCCGGGGAGCTGTTTTTT
15	TRBV30	-	TRBJ1-3	-	CAWSVLGNSGNTIYF	TGTGCCTGGAGTGTACTTGGCAACTCTGGAAACACCATATATTTT
13	TRBV2	-	TRBJ1-1	-	CASSPDMNTEAFF	TGTGCCAGCAGCCCGGACATGAACACTGAAGCTTTCTTT
15	TRBV5-1	TRBD2	TRBJ2-3	-	CASSPIAGGSDTQYF	TGCGCCAGCAGCCCCATAGCGGGGGGGTCAGATACGCAGTATTTT